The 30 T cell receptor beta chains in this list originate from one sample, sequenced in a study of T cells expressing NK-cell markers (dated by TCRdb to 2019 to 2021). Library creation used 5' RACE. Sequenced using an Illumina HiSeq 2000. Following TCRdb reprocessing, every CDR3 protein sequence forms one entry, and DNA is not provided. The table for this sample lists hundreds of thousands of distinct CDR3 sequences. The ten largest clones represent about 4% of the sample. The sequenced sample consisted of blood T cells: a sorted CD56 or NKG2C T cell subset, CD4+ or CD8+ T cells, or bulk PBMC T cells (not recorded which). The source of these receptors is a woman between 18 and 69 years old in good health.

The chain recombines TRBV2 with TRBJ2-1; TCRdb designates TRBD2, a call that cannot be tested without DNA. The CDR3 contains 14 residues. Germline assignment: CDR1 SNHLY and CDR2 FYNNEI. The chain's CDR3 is CASRTSGIYNEQFF.

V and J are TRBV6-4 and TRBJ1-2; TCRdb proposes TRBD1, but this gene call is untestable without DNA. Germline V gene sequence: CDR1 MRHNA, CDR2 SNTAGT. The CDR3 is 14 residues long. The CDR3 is CASSDSNRGYGYTF.

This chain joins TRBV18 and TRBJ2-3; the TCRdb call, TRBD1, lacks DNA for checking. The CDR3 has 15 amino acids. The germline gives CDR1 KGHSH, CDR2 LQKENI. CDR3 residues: CASSSGQGYADTQYF.

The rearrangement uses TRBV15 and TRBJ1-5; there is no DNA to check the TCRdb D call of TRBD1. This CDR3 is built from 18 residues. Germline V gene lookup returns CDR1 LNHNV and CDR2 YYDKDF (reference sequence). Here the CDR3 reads CATSRDPGAGYFNQPQHF.

The CDR3 here is CASSKQQGAEGQPQHF. The chain links TRBV6-1 to TRBJ1-5; TCRdb outputs TRBD1, but without DNA this stays unchecked. This CDR3 region has 16 residues. Germline lookup yields CDR1 MNHNS and CDR2 SASEGT.

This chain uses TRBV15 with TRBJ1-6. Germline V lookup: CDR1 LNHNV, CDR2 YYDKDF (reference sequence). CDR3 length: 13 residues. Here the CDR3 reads CATSRDANSPLHF.

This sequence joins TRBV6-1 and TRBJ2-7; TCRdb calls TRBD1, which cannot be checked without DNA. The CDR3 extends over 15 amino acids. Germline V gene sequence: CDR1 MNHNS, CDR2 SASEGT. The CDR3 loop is CASASSGTGPYEQYF.

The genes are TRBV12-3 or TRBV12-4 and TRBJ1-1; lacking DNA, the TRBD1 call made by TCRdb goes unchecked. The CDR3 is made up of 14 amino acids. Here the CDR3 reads CASSTPAPNTEAFF.

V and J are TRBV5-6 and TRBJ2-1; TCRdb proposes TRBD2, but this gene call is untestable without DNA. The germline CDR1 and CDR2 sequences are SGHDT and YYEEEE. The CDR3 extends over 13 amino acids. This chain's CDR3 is CASSPGVRNEQFF. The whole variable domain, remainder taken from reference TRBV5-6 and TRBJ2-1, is DAGVTQSPTHLIKTRGQQVTLRCSPKSGHDTVSWYQQALGQGPQFIFQYYEEEERQRGNFPDRFSGHQFPNYSSELNVNALLLGDSALYLCASSPGVRNEQFFGPGTRLTVL.

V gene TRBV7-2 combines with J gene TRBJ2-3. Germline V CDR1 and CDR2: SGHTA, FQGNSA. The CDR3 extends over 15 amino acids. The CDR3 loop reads CASSSEPERTDTQYF.

CDR3 loop: CASRWAERVAGELFF. This chain uses TRBV5-6 with TRBJ2-2. CDR3 length: 15 amino acids. From germline, CDR1 is SGHDT and CDR2 YYEEEE.

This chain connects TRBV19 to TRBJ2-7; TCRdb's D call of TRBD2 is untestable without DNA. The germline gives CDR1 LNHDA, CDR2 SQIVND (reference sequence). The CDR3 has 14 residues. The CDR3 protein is CASSIAGISHEQYF.

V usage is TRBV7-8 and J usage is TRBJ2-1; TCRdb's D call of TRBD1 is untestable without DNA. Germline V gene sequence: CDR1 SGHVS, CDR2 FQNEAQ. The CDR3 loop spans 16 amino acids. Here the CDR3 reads CASSLYGDQAEGEQFF. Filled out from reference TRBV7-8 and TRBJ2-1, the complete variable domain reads GAGVSQSPRYKVAKRGQDVALRCDPISGHVSLFWYQQALGQGPEFLTYFQNEAQLDKSGLPSDRFFAERPEGSVSTLKIQRTQQEDSAVYLCASSLYGDQAEGEQFFGPGTRLTVL.

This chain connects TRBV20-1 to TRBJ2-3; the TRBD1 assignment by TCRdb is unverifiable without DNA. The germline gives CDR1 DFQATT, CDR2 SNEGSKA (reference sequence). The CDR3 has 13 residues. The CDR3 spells CSVSGAKGDTQYF.

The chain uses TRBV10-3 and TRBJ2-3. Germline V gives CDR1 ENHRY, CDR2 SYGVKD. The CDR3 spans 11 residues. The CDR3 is CATLDTDTQYF.

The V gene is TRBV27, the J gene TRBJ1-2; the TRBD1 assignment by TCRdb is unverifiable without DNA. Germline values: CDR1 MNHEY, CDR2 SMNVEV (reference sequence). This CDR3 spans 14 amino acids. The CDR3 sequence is CASSSPDRTYGYTF.

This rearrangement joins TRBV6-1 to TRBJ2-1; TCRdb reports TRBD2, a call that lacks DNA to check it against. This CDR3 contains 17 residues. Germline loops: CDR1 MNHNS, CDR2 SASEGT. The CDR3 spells CASRKTSSGGYVNEQFF.

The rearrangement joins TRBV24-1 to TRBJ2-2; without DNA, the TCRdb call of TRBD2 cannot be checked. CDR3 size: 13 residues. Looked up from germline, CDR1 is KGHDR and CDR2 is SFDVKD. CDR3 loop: CATCSGRTGELFF.

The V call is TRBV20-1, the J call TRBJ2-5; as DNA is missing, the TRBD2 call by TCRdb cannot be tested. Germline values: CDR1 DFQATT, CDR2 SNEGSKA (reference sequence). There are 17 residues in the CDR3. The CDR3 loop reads CSARALWTSGSGQTQYF.

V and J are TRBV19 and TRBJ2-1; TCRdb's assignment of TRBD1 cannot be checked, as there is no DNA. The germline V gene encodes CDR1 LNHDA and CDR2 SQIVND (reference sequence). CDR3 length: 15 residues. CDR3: CASSSRGSEGQTQFF.

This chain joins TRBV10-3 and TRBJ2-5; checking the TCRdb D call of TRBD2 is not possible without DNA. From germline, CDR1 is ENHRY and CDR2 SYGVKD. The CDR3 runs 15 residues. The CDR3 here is CAISSLAGDMETQYF.

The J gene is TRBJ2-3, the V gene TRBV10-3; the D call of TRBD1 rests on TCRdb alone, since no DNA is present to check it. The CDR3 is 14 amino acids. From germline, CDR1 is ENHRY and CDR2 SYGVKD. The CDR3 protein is CAISMGQGADTQYF.

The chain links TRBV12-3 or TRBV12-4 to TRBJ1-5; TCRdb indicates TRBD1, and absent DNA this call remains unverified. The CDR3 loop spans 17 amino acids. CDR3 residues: CASRSGPGQGSNQPQHF.

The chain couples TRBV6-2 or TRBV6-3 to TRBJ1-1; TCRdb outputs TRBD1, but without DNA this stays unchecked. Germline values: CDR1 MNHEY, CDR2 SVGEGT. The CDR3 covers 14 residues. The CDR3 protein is CASLKGWKGTEAFF.

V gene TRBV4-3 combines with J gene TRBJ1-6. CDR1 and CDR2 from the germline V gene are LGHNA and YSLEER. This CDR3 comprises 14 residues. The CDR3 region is CASSQGSYNSPLHF.

The CDR3 region is CASSLTNLAGPYEQYF. The chain is built from TRBV7-3 and TRBJ2-7; TCRdb calls TRBD2, which cannot be checked without DNA. Germline-derived CDR1 and CDR2 are SGHTA and FQGTGA. The CDR3 runs to 16 residues.

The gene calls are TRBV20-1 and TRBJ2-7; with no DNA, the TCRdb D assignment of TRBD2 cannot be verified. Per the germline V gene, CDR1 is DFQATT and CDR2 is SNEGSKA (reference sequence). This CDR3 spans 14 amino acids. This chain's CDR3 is CSAVGGTSPYEQYF.

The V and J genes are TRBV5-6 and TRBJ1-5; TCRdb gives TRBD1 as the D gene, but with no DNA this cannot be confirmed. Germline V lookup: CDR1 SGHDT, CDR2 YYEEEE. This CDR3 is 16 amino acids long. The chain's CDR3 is CASRLSGTGGNQPQHF.

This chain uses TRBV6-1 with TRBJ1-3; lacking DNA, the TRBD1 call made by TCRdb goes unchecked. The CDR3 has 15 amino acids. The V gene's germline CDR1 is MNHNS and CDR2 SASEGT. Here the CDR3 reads CASSDQRAGVVHVYF.

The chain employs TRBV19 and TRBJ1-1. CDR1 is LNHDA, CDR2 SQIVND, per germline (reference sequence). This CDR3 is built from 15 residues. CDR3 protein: CASIAKNGWDTEAFF.